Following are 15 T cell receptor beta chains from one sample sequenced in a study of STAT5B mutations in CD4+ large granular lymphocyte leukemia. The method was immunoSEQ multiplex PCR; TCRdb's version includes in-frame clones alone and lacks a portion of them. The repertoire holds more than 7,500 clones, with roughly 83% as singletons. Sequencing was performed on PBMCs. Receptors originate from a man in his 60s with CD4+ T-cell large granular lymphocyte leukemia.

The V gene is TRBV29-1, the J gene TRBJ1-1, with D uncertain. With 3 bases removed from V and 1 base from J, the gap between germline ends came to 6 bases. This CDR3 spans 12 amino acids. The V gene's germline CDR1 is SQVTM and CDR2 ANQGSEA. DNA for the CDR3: TGCAGCGTTGAGGTAGAGAACACTGAAGCTTTCTTT. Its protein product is CSVEVENTEAFF.

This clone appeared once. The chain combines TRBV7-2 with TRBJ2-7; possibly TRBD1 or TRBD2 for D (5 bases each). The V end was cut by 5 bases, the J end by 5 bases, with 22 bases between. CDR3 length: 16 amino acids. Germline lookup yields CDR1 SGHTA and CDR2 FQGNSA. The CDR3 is CASSHPGTLKGHEQYF. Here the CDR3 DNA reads TGTGCCAGCAGCCATCCCGGGACGTTAAAGGGCCACGAGCAGTACTTC.

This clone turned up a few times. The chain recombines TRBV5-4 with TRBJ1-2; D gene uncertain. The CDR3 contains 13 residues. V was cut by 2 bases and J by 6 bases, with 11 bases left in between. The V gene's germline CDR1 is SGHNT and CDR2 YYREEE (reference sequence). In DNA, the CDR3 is TGTGCCAGCAGCTTAAGGTTGGGGAATGGCTACACCTTC. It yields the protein CASSLRLGNGYTF. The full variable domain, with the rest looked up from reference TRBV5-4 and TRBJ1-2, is ETGVTQSPTHLIKTRGQQVTLRCSSQSGHNTVSWYQQALGQGPQFIFQYYREEENGRGNFPPRFSGLQFPNYSSELNVNALELDDSALYLCASSLRLGNGYTFGSGTRLTVV.

The CDR3 nucleotides read TGTGCCAGCAGCTTGGGGGTTGGCGAGCAGTACTTC. It encodes CASSLGVGEQYF. The chain recombines TRBV28 with TRBJ2-7; D may correspond to TRBD1 or TRBD2 (5 bases each). In germline, CDR1 is MDHEN, CDR2 SYDVKM. The V end was cut by 6 bases, the J end by 6 bases, with 12 bases between. The CDR3 is 12 residues long.

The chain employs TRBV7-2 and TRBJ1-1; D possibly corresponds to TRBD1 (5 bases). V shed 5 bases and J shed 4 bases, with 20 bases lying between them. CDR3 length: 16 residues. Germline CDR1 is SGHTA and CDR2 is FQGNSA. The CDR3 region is CASSRQSQGEGTEAFF. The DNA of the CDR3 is TGTGCCAGCAGCCGTCAGAGCCAGGGAGAGGGCACTGAAGCTTTCTTT.

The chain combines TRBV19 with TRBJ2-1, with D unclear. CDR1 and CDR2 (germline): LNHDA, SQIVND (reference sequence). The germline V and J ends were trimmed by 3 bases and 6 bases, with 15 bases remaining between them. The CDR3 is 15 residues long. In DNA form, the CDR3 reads TGTGCCAGTAGTATTGCGCTGGGCGCTGCCAATGAGCAGTTCTTC. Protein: CASSIALGAANEQFF.

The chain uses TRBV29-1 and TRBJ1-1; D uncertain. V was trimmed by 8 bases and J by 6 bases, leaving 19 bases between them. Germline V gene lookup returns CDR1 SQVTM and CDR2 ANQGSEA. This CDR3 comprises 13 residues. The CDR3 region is CSSYPPGSSEAFF. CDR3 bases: TGCAGCTCTTATCCCCCGGGGTCCTCTGAAGCTTTCTTT.

This CDR3 reads CASSYAFSGNTEAFF. CDR3 coding DNA: TGTGCCAGCAGTTACGCCTTCTCGGGGAACACTGAAGCTTTCTTT. V usage is TRBV6-5 and J usage is TRBJ1-1; D gene uncertain. Germline CDR1 reads MNHEY; CDR2 reads SVGAGI. With 2 bases removed from V and 1 base from J, the gap between germline ends came to 11 bases. The CDR3 has 15 residues.

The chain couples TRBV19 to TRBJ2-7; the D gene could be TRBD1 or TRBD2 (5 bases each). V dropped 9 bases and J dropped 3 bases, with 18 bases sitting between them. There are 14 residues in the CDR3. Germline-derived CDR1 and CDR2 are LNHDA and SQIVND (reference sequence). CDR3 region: CASTPPGRGYEQYF. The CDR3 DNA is TGTGCCAGCACCCCCCCGGGACGAGGCTACGAGCAGTACTTC.

CDR3 region: CASTPWVQMSYEQYF. The CDR3, as DNA: TGTGCCAGCACCCCCTGGGTGCAGATGTCCTACGAGCAGTACTTC. The chain recombines TRBV28 with TRBJ2-7; D unresolved. CDR1 is MDHEN and CDR2 is SYDVKM in the germline V gene. The CDR3 runs to 15 residues. V was pared by 7 bases and J by 1 base, with 17 bases between.

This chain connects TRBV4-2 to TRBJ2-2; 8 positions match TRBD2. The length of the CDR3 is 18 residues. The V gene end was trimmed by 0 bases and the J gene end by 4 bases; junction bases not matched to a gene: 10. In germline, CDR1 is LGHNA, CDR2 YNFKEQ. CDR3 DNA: TGTGCCAGCAGCCAAGATTTTGGGCTAGCGGGTGGCACCGGGGAGCTGTTTTTT. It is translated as CASSQDFGLAGGTGELFF.

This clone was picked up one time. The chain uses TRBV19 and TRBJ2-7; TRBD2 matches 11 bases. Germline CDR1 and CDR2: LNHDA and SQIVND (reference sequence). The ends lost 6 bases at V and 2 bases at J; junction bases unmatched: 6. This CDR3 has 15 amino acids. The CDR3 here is CASRLGTSGTYEQYF. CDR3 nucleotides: TGTGCCAGTAGATTAGGGACTAGCGGAACCTACGAGCAGTACTTC.

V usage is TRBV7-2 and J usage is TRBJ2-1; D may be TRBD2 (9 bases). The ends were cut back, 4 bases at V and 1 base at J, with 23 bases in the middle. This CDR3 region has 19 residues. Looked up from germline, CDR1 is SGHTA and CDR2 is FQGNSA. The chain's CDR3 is CASSSPTGVGLASYNEQFF. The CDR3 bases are TGTGCCAGCAGCTCGCCGACAGGGGTGGGACTAGCATCCTACAATGAGCAGTTCTTC.

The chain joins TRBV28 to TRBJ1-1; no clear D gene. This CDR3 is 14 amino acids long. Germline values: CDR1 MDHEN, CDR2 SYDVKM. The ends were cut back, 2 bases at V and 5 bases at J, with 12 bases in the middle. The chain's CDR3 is CASSLPGRGTEAFF. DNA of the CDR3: TGTGCCAGCAGTTTACCCGGGAGAGGGACTGAAGCTTTCTTT.

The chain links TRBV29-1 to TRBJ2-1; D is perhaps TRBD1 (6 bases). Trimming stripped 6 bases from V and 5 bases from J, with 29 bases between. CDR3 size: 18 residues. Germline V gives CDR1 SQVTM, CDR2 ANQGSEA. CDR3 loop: CSVPGLRRAQQGNNEQFF. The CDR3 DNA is TGCAGCGTCCCGGGGCTGCGGCGAGCTCAGCAGGGGAACAATGAGCAGTTCTTC.